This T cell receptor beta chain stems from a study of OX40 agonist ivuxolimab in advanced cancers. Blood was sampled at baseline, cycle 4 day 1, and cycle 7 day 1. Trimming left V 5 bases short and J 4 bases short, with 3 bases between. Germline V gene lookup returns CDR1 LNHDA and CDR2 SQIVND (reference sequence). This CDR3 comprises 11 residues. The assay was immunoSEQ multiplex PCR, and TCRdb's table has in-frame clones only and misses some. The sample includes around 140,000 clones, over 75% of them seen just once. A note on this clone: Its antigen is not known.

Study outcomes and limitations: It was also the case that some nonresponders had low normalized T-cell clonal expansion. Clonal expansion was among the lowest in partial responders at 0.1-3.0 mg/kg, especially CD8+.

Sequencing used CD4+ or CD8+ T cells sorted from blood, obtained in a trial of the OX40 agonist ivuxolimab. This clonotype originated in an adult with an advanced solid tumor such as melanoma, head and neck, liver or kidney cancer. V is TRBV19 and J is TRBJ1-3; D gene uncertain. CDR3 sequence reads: CASSPGNTIYF. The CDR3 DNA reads TGTGCCAGTAGTCCGGGAAACACCATATATTTT.